This T cell receptor beta chain is drawn from a study of blood T cell repertoires in COVID-19. About the study: The United States, Italy and Spain provided the acute and convalescent COVID-19 samples. Sources were T cells, B-cell-depleted T cells, or PBMCs; the material itself was cDNA or gDNA.

Germline-derived CDR1 and CDR2 are MNHEY and SVGAGI. The V gene end was trimmed by 4 bases and the J gene end by 8 bases; junction bases not matched to a gene: 8. This CDR3 is 15 amino acids long. This clone has a single count. The assay was immunoSEQ multiplex PCR, and TCRdb's table has in-frame clones only and misses some. Of about 87,000 clones listed, around 84% were seen once; the top ten hold 4.5% to 5.5%. The chain couples TRBV6-5 to TRBJ1-2; 12 bases line up with TRBD1. The sequence was obtained from a man aged 35-49 years with acute or convalescent COVID-19. The sequenced sample was peripheral blood. The CDR3 region is CASSSTGQGAGGYTF. The CDR3 region has the DNA TGTGCCAGCAGTTCCACGGGACAGGGGGCGGGAGGCTACACCTTC.